Here is one TCR beta chain with its context. V was clipped by 1 base and J by 2 bases, with 5 bases between them. The CDR3 has 13 residues. The germline CDR1 and CDR2 sequences are SGHNT and YENEEA. CD8 cells classed as naive were CD45RO-negative and positively selected for CCR7, excluding terminally differentiated effector memory CD45RA+ cells. The healthy adult donors were HIV-negative and reported no recent acute infections or vaccinations. The authors ran the assay at deep level. Genomic DNA belonging to each subset was distributed in equal measure over several immunoSEQ plates. Per the original data handling: For the immunoSEQ data, sequences were junction-only without quality scores, so filtering differed. Some clones are missing from TCRdb's copy, which holds only in-frame ones; the method was immunoSEQ multiplex PCR. V and J calls plus clone size are reproduced from that table; the DNA served to infer D and trimming. The data show 750,000 to 1,000,000 clones, about 92% seen once.

This entry comes from a study of shared clonotypes between healthy human individuals. The TCR sequence derives from a man aged 25 to 40 in good health. The rearrangement joins TRBV11-3 to TRBJ2-5; D is ambiguous. The sequenced sample consisted of naive CD8+ T cells sorted from blood. CDR3 sequence reads: CASSLGLQETQYF. The CDR3 DNA sequence: TGTGCCAGCAGCTTAGGGCTGCAAGAGACCCAGTACTTC.